The T cell receptor (beta chain) described here comes from a study of blood T cell repertoires in COVID-19. This clone was counted once. Other DNA sequences within the sample encode an identical CDR3. TCRdb keeps only in-frame clones here, not all; method: immunoSEQ multiplex PCR. The sample includes hundreds of thousands of clones, 90% of them seen just once. The receptor was isolated from a woman between 18 and 29 years old with acute COVID-19. The material sequenced was PBMCs or T cells enriched from blood (not recorded which).

This CDR3 is CASSPRGDQPQHF. The CDR3 DNA reads TGTGCCAGCTCACCTAGGGGTGATCAGCCCCAGCATTTT. The chain uses TRBV18 and TRBJ1-5; tentative D call: TRBD1 (5 bases). CDR3 length equals 13 residues. The V gene lost 3 bases and the J gene lost 5 bases, with 8 bases spanning the gap. The germline CDR1 and CDR2 sequences are KGHSH and LQKENI.